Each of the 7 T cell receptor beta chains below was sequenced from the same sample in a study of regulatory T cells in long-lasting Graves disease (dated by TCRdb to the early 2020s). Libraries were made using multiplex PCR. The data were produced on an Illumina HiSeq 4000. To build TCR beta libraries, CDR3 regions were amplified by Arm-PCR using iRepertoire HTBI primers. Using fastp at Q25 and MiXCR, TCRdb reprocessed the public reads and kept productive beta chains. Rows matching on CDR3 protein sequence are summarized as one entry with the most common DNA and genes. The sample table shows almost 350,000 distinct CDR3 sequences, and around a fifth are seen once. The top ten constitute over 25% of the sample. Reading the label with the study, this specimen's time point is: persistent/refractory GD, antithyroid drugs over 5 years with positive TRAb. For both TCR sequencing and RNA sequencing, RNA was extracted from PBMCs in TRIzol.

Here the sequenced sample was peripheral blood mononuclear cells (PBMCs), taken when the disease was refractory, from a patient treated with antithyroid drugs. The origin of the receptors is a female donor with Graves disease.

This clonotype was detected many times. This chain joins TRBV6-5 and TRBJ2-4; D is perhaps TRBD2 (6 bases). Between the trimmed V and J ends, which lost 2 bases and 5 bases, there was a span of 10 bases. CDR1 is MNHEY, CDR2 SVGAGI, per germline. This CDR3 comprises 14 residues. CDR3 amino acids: CASSYLGEENIQYF. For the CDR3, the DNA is TGTGCCAGCAGTTACCTGGGGGAGGAAAACATTCAGTACTTC.

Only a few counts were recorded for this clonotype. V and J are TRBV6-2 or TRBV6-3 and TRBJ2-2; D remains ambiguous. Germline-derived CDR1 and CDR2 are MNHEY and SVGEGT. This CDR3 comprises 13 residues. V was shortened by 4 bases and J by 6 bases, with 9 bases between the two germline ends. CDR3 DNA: TGTGCCAGCAGTTTCGCGGAACCCGGGGAGCTGTTTTTT. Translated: CASSFAEPGELFF.

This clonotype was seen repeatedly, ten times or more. The CDR3 region is CASRDTPNYGYTF. As DNA, the CDR3 is TGTGCCAGCAGGGATACACCGAACTATGGCTACACCTTC. The chain uses TRBV2 and TRBJ1-2; D uncertain. Germline values: CDR1 SNHLY, CDR2 FYNNEI. This CDR3 has 13 amino acids. The V end was cut by 6 bases, the J end by 2 bases, with 10 bases between.

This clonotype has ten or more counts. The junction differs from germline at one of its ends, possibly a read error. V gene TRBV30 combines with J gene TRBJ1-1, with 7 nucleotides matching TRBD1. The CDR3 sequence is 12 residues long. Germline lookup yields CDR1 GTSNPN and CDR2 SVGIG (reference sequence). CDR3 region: CARRGQNTEAFF. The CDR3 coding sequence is TGTGCCCGGAGGGGGCAGAACACTGAAGCTTTCTTT.

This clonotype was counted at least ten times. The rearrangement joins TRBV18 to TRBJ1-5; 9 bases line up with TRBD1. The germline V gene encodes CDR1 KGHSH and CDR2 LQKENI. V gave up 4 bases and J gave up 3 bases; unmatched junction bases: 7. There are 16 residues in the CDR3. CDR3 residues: CASSRSTGGYNQPQHF. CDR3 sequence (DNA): TGTGCCAGCTCACGCTCGACAGGGGGTTACAATCAGCCCCAGCATTTT.

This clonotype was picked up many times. The CDR3 sequence: CASSFEGGGTEAFF. The DNA of the CDR3 is TGTGCCAGCAGCTTCGAAGGGGGAGGGACTGAAGCTTTCTTT. The chain links TRBV11-2 to TRBJ1-1, with D perhaps TRBD1 (6 bases). Germline loops: CDR1 SGHAT, CDR2 FQNNGV. The CDR3 covers 14 residues. The V and J ends lost 3 bases and 5 bases respectively, with 13 bases between them.

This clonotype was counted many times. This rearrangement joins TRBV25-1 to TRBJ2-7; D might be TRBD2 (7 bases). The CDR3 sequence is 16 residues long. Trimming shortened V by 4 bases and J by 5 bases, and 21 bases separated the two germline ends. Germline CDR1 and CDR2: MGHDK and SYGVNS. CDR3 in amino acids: CASSGVSGTQFDEQYF. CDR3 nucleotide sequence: TGTGCCAGCAGTGGGGTGAGCGGGACACAATTTGACGAGCAGTACTTC.